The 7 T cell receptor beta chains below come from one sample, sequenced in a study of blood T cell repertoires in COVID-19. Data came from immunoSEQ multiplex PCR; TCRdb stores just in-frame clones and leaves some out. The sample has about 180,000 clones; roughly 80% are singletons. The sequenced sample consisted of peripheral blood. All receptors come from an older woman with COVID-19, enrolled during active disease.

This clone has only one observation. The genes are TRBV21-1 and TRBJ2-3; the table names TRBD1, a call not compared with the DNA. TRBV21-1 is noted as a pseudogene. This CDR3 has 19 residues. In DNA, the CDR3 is TGTGCCAGCAGCAAAGTCTTCGGGACAGGGAGGTGGAACGCAGATACGCAGTATTTT. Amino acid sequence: CASSKVFGTGRWNADTQYF.

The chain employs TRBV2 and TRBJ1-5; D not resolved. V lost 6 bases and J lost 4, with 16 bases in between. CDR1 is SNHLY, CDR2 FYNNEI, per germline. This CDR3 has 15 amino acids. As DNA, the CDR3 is TGTGCCAGCAGGGAGGAGGGCGAGAGGAATCAGCCCCAGCATTTT. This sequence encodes CASREEGERNQPQHF.

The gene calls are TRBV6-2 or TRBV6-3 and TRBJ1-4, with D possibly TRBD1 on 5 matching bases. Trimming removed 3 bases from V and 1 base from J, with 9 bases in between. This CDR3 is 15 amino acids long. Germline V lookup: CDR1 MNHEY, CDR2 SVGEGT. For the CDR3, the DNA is TGTGCCAGCAGTTATCGACAGAGAACTAATGAAAAACTGTTTTTT. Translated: CASSYRQRTNEKLFF.

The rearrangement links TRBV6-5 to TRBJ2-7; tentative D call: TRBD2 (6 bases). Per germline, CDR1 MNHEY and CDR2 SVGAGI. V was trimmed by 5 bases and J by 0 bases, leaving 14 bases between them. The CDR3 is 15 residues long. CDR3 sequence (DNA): TGTGCCAGCAGTCCTCCCCGCGGGGACTCCTACGAGCAGTACTTC. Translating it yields CASSPPRGDSYEQYF.

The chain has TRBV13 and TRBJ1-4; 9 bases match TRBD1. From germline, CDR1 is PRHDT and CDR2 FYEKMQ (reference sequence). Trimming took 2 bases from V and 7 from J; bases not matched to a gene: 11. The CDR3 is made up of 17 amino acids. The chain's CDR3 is CASSLLGHRGPGEKLFF. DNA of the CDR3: TGTGCCAGCAGCTTATTGGGTCACAGGGGGCCTGGTGAAAAACTGTTTTTT.

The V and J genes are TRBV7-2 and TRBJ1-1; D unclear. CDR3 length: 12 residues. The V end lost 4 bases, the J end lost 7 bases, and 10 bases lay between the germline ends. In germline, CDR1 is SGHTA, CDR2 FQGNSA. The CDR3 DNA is TGTGCCAGCAGCTCAAACATTCGTGAAGCTTTCTTT. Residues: CASSSNIREAFF. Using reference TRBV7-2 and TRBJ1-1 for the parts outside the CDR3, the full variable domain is GAGVSQSPSNKVTEKGKDVELRCDPISGHTALYWYRQSLGQGLEFLIYFQGNSAPDKSGLPSDRFSAERTGGSVSTLTIQRTQQEDSAVYLCASSSNIREAFFGQGTRLTVV.

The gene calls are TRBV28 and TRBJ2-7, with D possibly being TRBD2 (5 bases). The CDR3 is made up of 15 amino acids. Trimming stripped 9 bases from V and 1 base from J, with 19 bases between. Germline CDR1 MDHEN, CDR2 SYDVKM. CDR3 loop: CASPPGLAESYEQYF. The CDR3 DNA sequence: TGTGCCAGTCCTCCCGGACTGGCAGAATCCTACGAGCAGTACTTC.